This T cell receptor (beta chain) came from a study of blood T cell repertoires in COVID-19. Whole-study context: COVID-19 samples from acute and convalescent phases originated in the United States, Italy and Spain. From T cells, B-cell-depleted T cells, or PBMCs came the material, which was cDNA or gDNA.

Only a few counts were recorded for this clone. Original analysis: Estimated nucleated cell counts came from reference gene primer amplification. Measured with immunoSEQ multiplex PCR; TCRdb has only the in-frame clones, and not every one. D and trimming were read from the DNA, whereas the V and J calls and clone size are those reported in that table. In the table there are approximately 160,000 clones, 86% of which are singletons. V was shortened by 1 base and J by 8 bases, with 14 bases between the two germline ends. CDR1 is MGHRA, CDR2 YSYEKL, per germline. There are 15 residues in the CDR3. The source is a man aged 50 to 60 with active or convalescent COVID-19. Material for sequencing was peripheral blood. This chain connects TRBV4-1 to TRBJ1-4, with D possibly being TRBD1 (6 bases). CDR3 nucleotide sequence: TGCGCCAGCAGCCAAGCAGGGGCCAATTGGGAAAAACTGTTTTTT. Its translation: CASSQAGANWEKLFF.